This is a list of T cell receptor beta chains from one sample in a study of T cell repertoires in ileal Crohn's disease. The repertoire was sequenced with immunoSEQ multiplex PCR; TCRdb's copy has only in-frame clones and lacks some. The table has over 8,000 clones, more than 70% seen once. Sequencing was performed on ileal tissue. These receptors came from an adult with Crohn's disease. Each CDR3 is given without its conserved first and last residue. The size field is filled for only some rows; it gives once, few, many or a size class.

TRBV28	-	TRBJ1-4	ANSLGGRGEKLF
TRBV19	-	TRBJ1-2	ASSKGENYGYT
TRBV27	few	TRBJ2-7	ASSFGLGTHSYEQY
TRBV29-1	-	TRBJ1-2	SVVPTGVNYGYT
TRBV5-6	-	TRBJ2-5	ASSSPTGAETQY
TRBV14	-	TRBJ2-5	ASSPRTGKETQY
TRBV5-1	-	TRBJ1-2	ASSSDVNYGYT
TRBV5-4	-	TRBJ1-2	ASSLAGSPTNYGYT
TRBV7-8	-	TRBJ1-1	ASSLWPAGDTEAF
TRBV28	-	TRBJ2-2	ASSLPQGDRGHRAGELF
TRBV4-1	once	TRBJ2-5	ASSQSPSGKQETQY
TRBV27	-	TRBJ2-1	ASRRMVGLGNNEQF
TRBV7-3	-	TRBJ2-3	ASSSGLAGVTDTQY
TRBV6-5	-	TRBJ1-2	ASTRGQSYGYT
TRBV28	-	TRBJ2-7	ASSFPGLAGGSYYYEQY
TRBV19	few	TRBJ2-4	ASSIAILREPVKNIQY
TRBV6-6	-	TRBJ1-2	ASSYQSGQNYGYT
TRBV5-1	-	TRBJ2-7	ASSRGAYEQY
TRBV5-1	-	TRBJ2-1	ASSKRTSGGVSYNEQF
TRBV30	-	TRBJ1-2	AWSVDYGYT
TRBV30	-	TRBJ2-2	AGTGYSFTTGELF
TRBV6-1	-	TRBJ2-2	ASSESRTSLTGELF
TRBV4-3	-	TRBJ1-1	ASSQGAGRNTEAF
TRBV6-5	-	TRBJ2-1	ASSSDTEQF
TRBV5-1	-	TRBJ2-1	ASSLSWGVHNEQF
TRBV4-3	-	TRBJ1-5	ASSQEAGGNRPQH
TRBV7-9	-	TRBJ2-1	ASSLRSPRDNEQF
TRBV18	-	TRBJ2-7	ASRGHYEQY
TRBV11-1	once	TRBJ2-7	ASSRTGSASYEQY
TRBV7-3	-	TRBJ2-1	ASSSRTSGSLDEQF
TRBV7-6	-	TRBJ2-7	ASSLEQRERTSYEQY
TRBV7-2	once	TRBJ2-6	ASSYTGLGANVLT
TRBV29-1	-	TRBJ1-2	SVSTGYYGYT
TRBV6-1	few	TRBJ1-5	ASILTGPYNQPQH
TRBV10-3	-	TRBJ1-4	AISSARDGVGEKLF
TRBV7-2	-	TRBJ2-3	ASSPSSGSFMNTQY
TRBV28	few	TRBJ1-5	ASSGGPGRGGRNQPQH
TRBV19	once	TRBJ2-7	ASSTPRQGVPYYEQY
TRBV11-1	-	TRBJ2-7	ASSVDRGRDEQY
TRBV7-2	-	TRBJ2-7	ASSLWVPYEQY
TRBV7-2	-	TRBJ1-5	ASSPQGNGNQPQH
TRBV9	-	TRBJ1-2	ASSVDLRDRGRGGYT
TRBV2	-	TRBJ1-2	ASSERQVYGYT
TRBV2	-	TRBJ2-3	ASREQGGLTDTQY
TRBV30	-	TRBJ2-7	AWSVPGTGLSYEQY
TRBV6-5	-	TRBJ2-1	ASSLEQLSSYNEQF
TRBV21-1	-	TRBJ2-7	ASSRNREVHEQY
TRBV7-2	-	TRBJ2-3	ASSLDTGSGADTQY
TRBV29-1	few	TRBJ2-7	SVHGRSEEQY
TRBV7-8	few	TRBJ2-3	ASSLLGTVTDTQY
TRBV7-6	-	TRBJ2-7	ASRPPGGAGEQY
TRBV5-1	-	TRBJ1-3	ASSPGTGVISGNTIY
TRBV6-1	-	TRBJ1-5	ASSESGRGPQPQH
TRBV10-3	few	TRBJ2-3	ATDRSGSEGDTQY
TRBV5-1	-	TRBJ1-1	ASSLDRNTEAF
TRBV12-5	-	TRBJ2-5	ASGLSPGIGETQY
TRBV6-6	-	TRBJ1-2	ASSRRTVSEDYGYT
TRBV7-9	-	TRBJ2-3	ASSLWNEILNTQY
TRBV11-2	-	TRBJ2-3	GSSPAGGRDTQY